The 19 T cell receptor beta chains below all came from one sample that was sequenced in a study of OX40 agonist ivuxolimab in advanced cancers. Assay used: immunoSEQ multiplex PCR; TCRdb lists only in-frame clones, some missing. The sample lists tens of thousands of clones; approximately 90% were seen once. Sequencing was performed on CD4+ or CD8+ T cells sorted from blood, taken in a trial of the OX40 agonist ivuxolimab. These receptors were obtained from an adult with an advanced solid tumor such as melanoma, head and neck, liver or kidney cancer.

The genes are TRBV11-3 and TRBJ2-1, with 13 nucleotides matching TRBD2. Trimming cost V 1 base and J 11 bases; bases outside gene matches: 2. This CDR3 has 14 amino acids. Germline CDR1 SGHNT, CDR2 YENEEA. The CDR3 coding sequence is TGTGCCAGCAGCTTAGGGACTAGCGGGAGCAAGCAGTTCTTC. Translated, it gives CASSLGTSGSKQFF.

This clone was found a few times. The rearrangement joins TRBV28 to TRBJ2-2; D gene uncertain. From germline, CDR1 is MDHEN and CDR2 SYDVKM. Trimming removed 6 bases from V and 2 bases from J, with 13 bases in between. The CDR3 runs 15 residues. CDR3 region: CASRRSVSNTGELFF. The CDR3 nucleotides read TGTGCCAGCAGACGGAGCGTTAGTAACACCGGGGAGCTGTTTTTT. Based on the CDR3 plus reference TRBV28 and TRBJ2-2, the full variable domain is DVKVTQSSRYLVKRTGEKVFLECVQDMDHENMFWYRQDPGLGLRLIYFSYDVKMKEKGDIPEGYSVSREKKERFSLILESASTNQTSMYLCASRRSVSNTGELFFGEGSRLTVL.

The chain has TRBV28 and TRBJ2-5, with D perhaps given as TRBD1 or TRBD2 (6 bases each). CDR3 length: 13 amino acids. Germline V gene sequence: CDR1 MDHEN, CDR2 SYDVKM. With 8 bases removed from V and 4 bases from J, the gap between germline ends came to 14 bases. CDR3 amino acids: CASRQGTLETQYF. The CDR3 DNA sequence: TGTGCCAGCCGGCAGGGGACTTTAGAGACCCAGTACTTC.

The genes are TRBV4-2 and TRBJ2-3; 8 nucleotides agree with TRBD2. CDR1 and CDR2 from the germline V gene are LGHNA and YNFKEQ. The V and J ends lost 0 bases and 6 bases, in that order; junction bases with no gene match: 8. This CDR3 region has 16 residues. The CDR3 DNA reads TGTGCCAGCAGCCAAGATTACAGCGGGGGATTCGATACGCAGTATTTT. As protein: CASSQDYSGGFDTQYF.

This clone appeared once. This chain connects TRBV15 to TRBJ1-4, with no clear D. The CDR3 length is 13 residues. The V gene lost 0 bases and the J gene lost 7 bases, with 6 bases spanning the gap. Per the germline V gene, CDR1 is LNHNV and CDR2 is YYDKDF (reference sequence). The DNA for the CDR3 is TGTGCCACCAGCAGAGATTTCGCTGAAAAACTGTTTTTT. Its protein product is CATSRDFAEKLFF.

V gene TRBV9 combines with J gene TRBJ2-3; the match to TRBD2 covers 8 bases. With V trimmed by 4 bases and J by 4 bases, 17 bases remained unmatched. This CDR3 is 18 amino acids long. Germline V gene data show CDR1 as SGDLS and CDR2 as YYNGEE. CDR3 nucleotide sequence: TGTGCCAGCAGCCCCAAGGGGAGCGGGAGTGTCGGTGCAGATACGCAGTATTTT. Amino acids: CASSPKGSGSVGADTQYF.

This clone was seen only a few times. The chain uses TRBV18 and TRBJ2-5, with 9 nucleotides matching TRBD2. The CDR3 loop spans 15 amino acids. V was clipped by 0 bases and J by 4 bases; unmatched bases: 3. CDR1 and CDR2 (germline): KGHSH, LQKENI. CDR3 bases: TGTGCCAGCTCACCACCATCAGCGGGAGGAGAGACCCAGTACTTC. This sequence encodes CASSPPSAGGETQYF.

The J gene is TRBJ1-1, the V gene TRBV29-1; a possible D gene is TRBD1 (6 bases). The V gene's germline CDR1 is SQVTM and CDR2 ANQGSEA. V was shortened by 4 bases and J by 1 base, with 10 bases between the two germline ends. The CDR3 consists of 13 residues. The CDR3: CSVVGGPNTEAFF. In DNA, the CDR3 is TGCAGCGTTGTCGGGGGCCCGAACACTGAAGCTTTCTTT.

The V call is TRBV5-4, the J call TRBJ2-7, with D maybe TRBD1 (5 bases). CDR3 length: 15 amino acids. CDR1 is SGHNT, CDR2 YYREEE, per germline (reference sequence). Deletions cut 0 bases from V and 0 bases from J, with 10 bases between. CDR3 nucleotide sequence: TGTGCCAGCAGCTTGGATGGGGCGAGCTCCTACGAGCAGTACTTC. Translation gives CASSLDGASSYEQYF.

This chain connects TRBV7-2 to TRBJ2-2; D gene ambiguous. The germline V gene has CDR1 SGHTA and CDR2 FQGNSA. The CDR3 consists of 16 residues. Trimming left V 0 bases short and J 0 bases short, with 8 bases between. The CDR3 region is CASSLASPANTGELFF. DNA for the CDR3: TGTGCCAGCAGCTTAGCTTCCCCAGCGAACACCGGGGAGCTGTTTTTT.

The J gene is TRBJ2-1, the V gene TRBV11-2, with 12 nucleotides matching TRBD2. CDR1 SGHAT and CDR2 FQNNGV come from the germline V gene. This CDR3 has 15 residues. After removal of 2 bases from V and 4 bases from J, the junction contained 0 bases not matched to a gene. CDR3 sequence reads: CASSLLAGGYNEQFF. CDR3 coding DNA: TGTGCCAGCAGCTTACTAGCGGGAGGGTACAATGAGCAGTTCTTC.

Details on this clone: Relative to the germline gene, one junction end is altered; a read error may explain this. The chain joins TRBV9 to TRBJ2-2; a possible D gene is TRBD2 (6 bases). The CDR3 length is 13 residues. Germline CDR1 is SGDLS and CDR2 is YYNGEE. The CDR3 sequence: CASRAGNSGELFF. In DNA, the CDR3 is TGTGCCAGCAGGGCGGGGAACTCCGGGGAGCTGTTTTTT.

The J gene is TRBJ2-7, the V gene TRBV5-5; a weak D match, TRBD1 (5 bases). V was shortened by 4 bases and J by 4 bases, with 12 bases between the two germline ends. The germline V gene has CDR1 SGHKS and CDR2 YYEKEE (reference sequence). The CDR3 covers 13 residues. As DNA, the CDR3 is TGTGCCAGCAGCACGGTACAGGCATACGAGCAGTACTTC. Translated: CASSTVQAYEQYF.

The chain links TRBV28 to TRBJ1-5, with D tentatively TRBD1 (5 bases). V lost 4 bases to trimming and J lost 5 bases, with 18 bases between them. The CDR3 is 16 residues long. Germline CDR1 reads MDHEN; CDR2 reads SYDVKM. The CDR3 DNA sequence: TGTGCCAGCAGTTCTGGAGGGACGTATGAAGATCAGCCCCAGCATTTT. Its protein is CASSSGGTYEDQPQHF.

The J gene is TRBJ2-7, the V gene TRBV6-5; 7 bases match TRBD1. The CDR3 has 11 amino acids. The ends lost 8 bases at V and 4 bases at J; junction bases unmatched: 2. From germline, CDR1 is MNHEY and CDR2 SVGAGI. The CDR3 DNA is TGTGCCAGCGGGACAGCTTACGAGCAGTACTTC. Amino acid sequence: CASGTAYEQYF.

This clone was recorded only once. This rearrangement joins TRBV9 to TRBJ1-4, with D hard to call. The V end was cut by 4 bases, the J end by 4 bases, with 8 bases between. The CDR3 runs 13 residues. Germline V gene lookup returns CDR1 SGDLS and CDR2 YYNGEE. CDR3 in amino acids: CASSSGINEKLFF. CDR3 sequence (DNA): TGTGCCAGCAGCTCGGGAATTAATGAAAAACTGTTTTTT. Variable domain in full (rest from reference TRBV9 and TRBJ1-4): DSGVTQTPKHLITATGQRVTLRCSPRSGDLSVYWYQQSLDQGLQFLIQYYNGEERAKGNILERFSAQQFPDLHSELNLSSLELGDSALYFCASSSGINEKLFFGSGTQLSVL.

The chain combines TRBV5-1 with TRBJ2-3; 11 positions match TRBD2. V shed 4 bases and J 2 bases; nucleotides not matched to a gene: 6. This CDR3 is 16 amino acids long. Germline V gene sequence: CDR1 SGHRS, CDR2 YFSETQ. The CDR3 sequence is CASSPVAGGDTDTQYF. In nucleotides, the CDR3 is TGCGCCAGCAGCCCCGTAGCGGGAGGGGACACAGATACGCAGTATTTT.

V and J are TRBV18 and TRBJ1-1; 7 bases map to TRBD1. V lost 1 base and J lost 1; bases outside the gene matches: 0. Germline V gene lookup returns CDR1 KGHSH and CDR2 LQKENI. The CDR3 runs 14 residues. Here the CDR3 reads CASSPQGANTEAFF. CDR3 in DNA: TGTGCCAGCTCACCACAGGGGGCGAACACTGAAGCTTTCTTT.

This rearrangement joins TRBV27 to TRBJ2-7; 11 bases are shared with TRBD1. The CDR3 is 14 residues long. Germline CDR1 is MNHEY and CDR2 is SMNVEV (reference sequence). Trimming cost V 6 bases and J 5 bases; bases outside gene matches: 6. The CDR3 region is CASSRGTGGNEQYF. The CDR3 region has the DNA TGTGCCAGCAGCCGAGGGACAGGGGGAAACGAGCAGTACTTC.